The clone carrying this TCR beta chain was observed many times. The library was built for alpha chains, so this beta chain is an off-target read and its size means little. MiXCR was run by TCRdb on the 5' RACE reads, yielding one entry per CDR3 protein. Of approximately 15,000 distinct CDR3 sequences listed, roughly 3.9% were seen once; the top ten hold 8.5% to 10%. This sample's time point: sample taken at primary tumor resection. This sample was included in a study of spatial heterogeneity in lung cancer. Trimming removed 3 bases from V and 3 bases from J, with 8 bases in between. Germline V lookup: CDR1 SGHRS, CDR2 YFSETQ. CDR3 length: 13 amino acids.

The V call is TRBV5-1, the J call TRBJ2-3; D is perhaps TRBD2 (5 bases). The receptor was isolated from a male donor with early-stage non-small cell lung cancer. Sequenced material: normal lung tissue next to the tumor, taken at surgery. Written as DNA, the CDR3 is TGCGCCAGCAGCTCGCCGGGAACAGATACGCAGTATTTT. Its protein is CASSSPGTDTQYF.